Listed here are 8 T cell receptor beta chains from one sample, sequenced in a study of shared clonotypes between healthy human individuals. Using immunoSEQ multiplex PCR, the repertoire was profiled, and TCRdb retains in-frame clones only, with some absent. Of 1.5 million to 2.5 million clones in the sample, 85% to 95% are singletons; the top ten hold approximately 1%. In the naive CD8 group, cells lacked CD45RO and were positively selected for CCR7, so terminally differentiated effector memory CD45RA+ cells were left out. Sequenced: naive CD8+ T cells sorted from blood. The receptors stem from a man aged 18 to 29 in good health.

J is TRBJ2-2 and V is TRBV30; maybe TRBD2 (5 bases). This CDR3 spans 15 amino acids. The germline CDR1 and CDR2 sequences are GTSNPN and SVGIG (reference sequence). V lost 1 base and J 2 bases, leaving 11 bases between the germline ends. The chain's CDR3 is CAWSADSANTGELFF. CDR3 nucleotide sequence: TGTGCCTGGAGTGCGGATAGCGCTAACACCGGGGAGCTGTTTTTT.

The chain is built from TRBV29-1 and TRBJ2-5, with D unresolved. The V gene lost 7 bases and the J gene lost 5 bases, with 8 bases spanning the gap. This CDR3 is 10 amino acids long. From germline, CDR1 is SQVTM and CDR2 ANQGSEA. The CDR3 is CSGELETQYF. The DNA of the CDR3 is TGCAGCGGTGAGCTGGAGACCCAGTACTTC.

CDR3 amino acids: CASSGLTGGLDTEAFF. For the CDR3, the DNA is TGCGCCAGCAGCGGGTTGACAGGGGGGCTTGACACTGAAGCTTTCTTT. This chain joins TRBV5-1 and TRBJ1-1; 9 bases are shared with TRBD1. The ends lost 4 bases at V and 3 bases at J; junction bases unmatched: 10. There are 16 residues in the CDR3. Germline values: CDR1 SGHRS, CDR2 YFSETQ.

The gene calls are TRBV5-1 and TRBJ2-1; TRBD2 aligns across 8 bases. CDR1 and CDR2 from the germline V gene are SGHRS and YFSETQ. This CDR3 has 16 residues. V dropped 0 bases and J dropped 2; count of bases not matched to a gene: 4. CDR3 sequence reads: CASSLAERGTYNEQFF. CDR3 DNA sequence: TGCGCCAGCAGCTTGGCTGAGCGGGGGACCTACAATGAGCAGTTCTTC.

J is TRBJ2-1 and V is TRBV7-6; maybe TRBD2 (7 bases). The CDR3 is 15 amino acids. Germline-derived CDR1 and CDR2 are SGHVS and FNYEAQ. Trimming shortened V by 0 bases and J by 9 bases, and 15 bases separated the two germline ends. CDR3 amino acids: CASSLARGGFFEQFF. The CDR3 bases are TGTGCCAGCAGCTTAGCGAGGGGGGGGTTCTTTGAGCAGTTCTTC.

The CDR3 coding sequence is TGTGCCAGCAGCGTTGGTAGCGGGGGGGCCGTAGACAATGAGCAGTTCTTC. Translated, it gives CASSVGSGGAVDNEQFF. This rearrangement joins TRBV9 to TRBJ2-1, with TRBD2 identical over 11 bases. The CDR3 consists of 17 residues. V dropped 2 bases and J dropped 5; count of bases not matched to a gene: 9. Germline values: CDR1 SGDLS, CDR2 YYNGEE.

In nucleotides, the CDR3 is TGTGCCAGTAGTATCGCGCTAGTCCACGAGCAGTACTTC. Encoded protein: CASSIALVHEQYF. The chain joins TRBV19 to TRBJ2-7, with D uncertain. Trimming pared 3 bases from V and 5 bases from J, leaving 11 bases between. CDR3 size: 13 residues. CDR1 LNHDA and CDR2 SQIVND come from the germline V gene (reference sequence). The variable domain in full, completed from reference TRBV19 and TRBJ2-7, reads DGGITQSPKYLFRKEGQNVTLSCEQNLNHDAMYWYRQDPGQGLRLIYYSQIVNDFQKGDIAEGYSVSREKKESFPLTVTSAQKNPTAFYLCASSIALVHEQYFGPGTRLTVT.

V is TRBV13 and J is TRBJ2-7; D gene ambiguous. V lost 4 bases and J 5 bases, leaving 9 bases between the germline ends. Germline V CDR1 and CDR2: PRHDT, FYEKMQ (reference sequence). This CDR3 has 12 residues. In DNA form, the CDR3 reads TGTGCCAGCAGCTCGAGCTGGGACGAGCAGTACTTC. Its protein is CASSSSWDEQYF.